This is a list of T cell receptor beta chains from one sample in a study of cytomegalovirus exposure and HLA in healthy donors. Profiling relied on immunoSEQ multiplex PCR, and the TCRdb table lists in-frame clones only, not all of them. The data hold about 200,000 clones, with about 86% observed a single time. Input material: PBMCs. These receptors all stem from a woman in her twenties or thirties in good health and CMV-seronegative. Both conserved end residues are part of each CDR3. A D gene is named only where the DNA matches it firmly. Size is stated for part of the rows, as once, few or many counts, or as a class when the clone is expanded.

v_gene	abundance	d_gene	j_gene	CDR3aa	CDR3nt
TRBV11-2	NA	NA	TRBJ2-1	CASSLLGLLLNEQFF	TGTGCCAGCAGCTTACTGGGACTCCTTCTCAATGAGCAGTTCTTC
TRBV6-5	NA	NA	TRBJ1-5	CATGGPFSNQPQHF	TGTGCCACAGGTGGCCCTTTTAGCAATCAGCCCCAGCATTTT
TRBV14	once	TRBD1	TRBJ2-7	CASSRDSSYEQYF	TGTGCCAGCAGCCGGGACAGTTCCTACGAGCAGTACTTC
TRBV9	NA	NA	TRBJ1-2	CASSVSSLPPDGYTF	TGTGCCAGCAGCGTATCCTCTCTCCCTCCCGATGGCTACACCTTC
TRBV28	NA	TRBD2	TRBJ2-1	CASTSGDPSSYNEQFF	TGTGCCAGCACTAGCGGGGATCCGAGCTCCTACAATGAGCAGTTCTTC
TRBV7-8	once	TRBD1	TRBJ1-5	CASSLTGGGQPQHF	TGTGCCAGCAGCTTGACAGGGGGCGGGCAGCCCCAGCATTTT
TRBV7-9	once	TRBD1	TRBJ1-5	CASSFGLQGYNQPQHF	TGTGCCAGCAGCTTCGGGCTACAGGGGTATAATCAGCCCCAGCATTTT
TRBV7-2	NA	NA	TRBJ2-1	CASSLQTGAYEQFF	TGTGCCAGCAGCTTGCAGACAGGCGCTTATGAGCAGTTCTTC
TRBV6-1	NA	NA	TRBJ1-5	CASSEGGGQPQHF	TGTGCCAGCAGTGAAGGGGGAGGTCAGCCCCAGCATTTT
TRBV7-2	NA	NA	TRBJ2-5	CASSIYRETQYF	TGTGCCAGCAGCATCTACAGGGAGACCCAGTACTTC
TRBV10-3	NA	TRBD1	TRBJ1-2	CAISARDRGVGYGYTF	TGTGCCATCAGTGCCCGGGACAGGGGAGTGGGGTATGGCTACACCTTC
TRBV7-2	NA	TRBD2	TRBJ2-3	CASSSRLAGITDTQYF	TGTGCCAGCAGCTCGCGACTAGCGGGAATCACAGATACGCAGTATTTT
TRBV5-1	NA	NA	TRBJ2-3	CASSLLAAGGTDTQYF	TGCGCCAGCAGCCTACTAGCAGCAGGGGGAACAGATACGCAGTATTTT
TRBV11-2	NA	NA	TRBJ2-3	CATETEIKPDTQYF	TGTGCCACCGAGACAGAAATCAAACCGGATACGCAGTATTTT